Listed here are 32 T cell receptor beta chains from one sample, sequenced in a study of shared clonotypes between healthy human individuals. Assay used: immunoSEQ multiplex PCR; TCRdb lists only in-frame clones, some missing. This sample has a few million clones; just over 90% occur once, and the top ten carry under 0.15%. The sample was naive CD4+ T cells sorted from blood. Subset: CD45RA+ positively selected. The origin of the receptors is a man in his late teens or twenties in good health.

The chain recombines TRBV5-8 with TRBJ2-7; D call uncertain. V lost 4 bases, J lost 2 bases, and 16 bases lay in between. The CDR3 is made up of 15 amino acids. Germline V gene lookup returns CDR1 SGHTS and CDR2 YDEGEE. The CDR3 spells CASSVRVGLTYEQYF. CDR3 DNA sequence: TGTGCCAGCAGCGTTCGGGTAGGGCTAACCTACGAGCAGTACTTC.

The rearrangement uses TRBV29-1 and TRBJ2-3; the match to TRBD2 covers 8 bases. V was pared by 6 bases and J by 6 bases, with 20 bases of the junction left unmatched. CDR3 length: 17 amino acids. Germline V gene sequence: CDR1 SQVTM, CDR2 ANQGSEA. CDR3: CSVRPIAGGPRGDTQYF. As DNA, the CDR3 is TGCAGCGTCCGTCCTATCGCGGGAGGTCCTAGGGGGGATACGCAGTATTTT.

Written as DNA, the CDR3 is TGCGCCAGCAGCCTGGGAATAATCGCCGGGGAGCTGTTTTTT. Its protein product is CASSLGIIAGELFF. The V and J genes are TRBV4-1 and TRBJ2-2; D is uncertain. The V and J ends lost 4 bases and 6 bases respectively, with 12 bases between them. Germline V gene lookup returns CDR1 MGHRA and CDR2 YSYEKL. The CDR3 contains 14 residues.

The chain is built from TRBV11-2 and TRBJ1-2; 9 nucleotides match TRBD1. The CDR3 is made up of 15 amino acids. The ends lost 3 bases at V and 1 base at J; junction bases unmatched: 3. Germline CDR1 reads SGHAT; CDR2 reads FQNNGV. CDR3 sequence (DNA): TGTGCCAGCAGCTTGACGGACAGGGGTAACTATGGCTACACCTTC. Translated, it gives CASSLTDRGNYGYTF.

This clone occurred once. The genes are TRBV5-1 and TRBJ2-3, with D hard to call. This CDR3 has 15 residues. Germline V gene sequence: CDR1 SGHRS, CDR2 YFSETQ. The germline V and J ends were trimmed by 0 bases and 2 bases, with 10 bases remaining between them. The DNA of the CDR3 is TGCGCCAGCAGCTTGGGGTTTGGAAACACAGATACGCAGTATTTT. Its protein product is CASSLGFGNTDTQYF.

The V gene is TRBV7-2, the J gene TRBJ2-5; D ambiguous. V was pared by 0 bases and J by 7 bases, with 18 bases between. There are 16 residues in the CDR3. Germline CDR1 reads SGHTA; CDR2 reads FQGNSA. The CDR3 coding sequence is TGTGCCAGCAGCTTAGCCTTTGTTCAACAGAGTGGGACCCAGTACTTC. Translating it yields CASSLAFVQQSGTQYF. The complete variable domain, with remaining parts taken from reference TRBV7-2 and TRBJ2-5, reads GAGVSQSPSNKVTEKGKDVELRCDPISGHTALYWYRQSLGQGLEFLIYFQGNSAPDKSGLPSDRFSAERTGGSVSTLTIQRTQQEDSAVYLCASSLAFVQQSGTQYFGPGTRLLVL.

For the CDR3, the DNA is TGCAGCGCGGGGAATCTTAACTATGGCTACACCTTC. This codes for CSAGNLNYGYTF. The chain uses TRBV29-1 and TRBJ1-2; no reliable D call. V was clipped by 7 bases and J by 1 base, with 10 bases between them. The CDR3 sequence is 12 residues long. Per germline, CDR1 SQVTM and CDR2 ANQGSEA.

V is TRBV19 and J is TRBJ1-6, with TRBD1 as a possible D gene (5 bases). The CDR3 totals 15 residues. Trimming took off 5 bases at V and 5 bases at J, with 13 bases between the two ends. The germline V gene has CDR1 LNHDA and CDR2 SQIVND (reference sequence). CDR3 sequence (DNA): TGTGCCAGTAGTGTTACCGGGACCGATAATTCACCCCTCCACTTT. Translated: CASSVTGTDNSPLHF.

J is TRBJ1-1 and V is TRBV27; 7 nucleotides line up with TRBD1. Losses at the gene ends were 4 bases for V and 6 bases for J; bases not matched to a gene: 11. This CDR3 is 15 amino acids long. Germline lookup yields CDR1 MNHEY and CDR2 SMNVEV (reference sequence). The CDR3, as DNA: TGTGCCAGCAGTTACCAGGGGGGAAGGGGCTCTGAAGCTTTCTTT. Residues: CASSYQGGRGSEAFF.

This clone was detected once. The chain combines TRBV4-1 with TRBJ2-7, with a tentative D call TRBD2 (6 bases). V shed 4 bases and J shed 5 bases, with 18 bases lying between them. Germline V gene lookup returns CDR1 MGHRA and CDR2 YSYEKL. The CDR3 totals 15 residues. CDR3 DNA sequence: TGCGCCAGCAGCCTGGCGGGGTTCGGGCTTAACGAGCAGTACTTC. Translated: CASSLAGFGLNEQYF.

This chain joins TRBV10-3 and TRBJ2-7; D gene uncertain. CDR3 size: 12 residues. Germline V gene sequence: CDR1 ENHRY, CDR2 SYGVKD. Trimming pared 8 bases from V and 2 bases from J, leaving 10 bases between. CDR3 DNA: TGTGCCATCGGGGAAGGGACCTACGAGCAGTACTTC. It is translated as CAIGEGTYEQYF.

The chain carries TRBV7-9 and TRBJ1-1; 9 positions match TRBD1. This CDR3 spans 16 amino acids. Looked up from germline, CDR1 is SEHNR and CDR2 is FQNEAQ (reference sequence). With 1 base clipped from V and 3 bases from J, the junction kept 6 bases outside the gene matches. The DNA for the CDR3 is TGTGCCAGCAGCTTAGGACAGGGGGAGTGGGACACTGAAGCTTTCTTT. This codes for CASSLGQGEWDTEAFF.

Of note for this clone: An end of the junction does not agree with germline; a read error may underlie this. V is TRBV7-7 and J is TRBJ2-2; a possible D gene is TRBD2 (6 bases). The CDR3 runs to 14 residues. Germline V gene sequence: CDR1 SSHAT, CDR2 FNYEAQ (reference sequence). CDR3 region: CASSLAGGTGELFF. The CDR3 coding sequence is TGTGCTAGCAGCTTAGCCGGGGGTACCGGGGAGCTGTTTTTT.

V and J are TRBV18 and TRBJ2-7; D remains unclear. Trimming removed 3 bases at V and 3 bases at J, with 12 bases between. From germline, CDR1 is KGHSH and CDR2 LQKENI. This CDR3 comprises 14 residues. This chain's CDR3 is CASSPPEMIYEQYF. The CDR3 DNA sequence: TGTGCCAGCTCACCCCCCGAAATGATCTACGAGCAGTACTTC.

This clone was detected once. CDR3 loop: CAWRVGLGTGGNTIYF. The CDR3, as DNA: TGTGCCTGGAGAGTGGGTCTGGGGACGGGTGGAAACACCATATATTTT. The rearrangement joins TRBV30 to TRBJ1-3; a weak D match, TRBD1 (5 bases). Germline lookup yields CDR1 GTSNPN and CDR2 SVGIG (reference sequence). This CDR3 contains 16 residues. V was pared by 3 bases and J by 3 bases, with 18 bases between.

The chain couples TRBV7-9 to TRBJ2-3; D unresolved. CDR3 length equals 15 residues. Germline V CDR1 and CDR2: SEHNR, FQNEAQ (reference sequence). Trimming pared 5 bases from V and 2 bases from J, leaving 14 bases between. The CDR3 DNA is TGTGCCAGCAGCCCTCAAACGGGCCACACAGATACGCAGTATTTT. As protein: CASSPQTGHTDTQYF.

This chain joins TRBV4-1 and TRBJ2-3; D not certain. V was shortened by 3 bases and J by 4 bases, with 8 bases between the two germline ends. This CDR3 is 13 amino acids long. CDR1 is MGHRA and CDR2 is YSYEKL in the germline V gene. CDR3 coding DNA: TGCGCCAGCAGCCAGGCAATCCCAGATACGCAGTATTTT. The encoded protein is CASSQAIPDTQYF.

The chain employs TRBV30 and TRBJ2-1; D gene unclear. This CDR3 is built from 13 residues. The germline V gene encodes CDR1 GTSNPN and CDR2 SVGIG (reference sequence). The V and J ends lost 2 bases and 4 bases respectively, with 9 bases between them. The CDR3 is CAWSPAPYNEQFF. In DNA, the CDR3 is TGTGCCTGGAGTCCTGCACCGTACAATGAGCAGTTCTTC.

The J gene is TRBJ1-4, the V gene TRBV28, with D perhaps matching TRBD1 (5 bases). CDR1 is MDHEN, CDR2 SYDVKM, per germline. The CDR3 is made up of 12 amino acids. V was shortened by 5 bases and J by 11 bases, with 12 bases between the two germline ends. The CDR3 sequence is CASSPGTGKLFF. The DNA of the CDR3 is TGTGCCAGCAGTCCCGGGACGGGGAAACTGTTTTTT.

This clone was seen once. CDR3 DNA sequence: TGTGCCAGCAGCGTCTCAGGGGAAGGGAATTCACCCCTCCACTTT. Translation: CASSVSGEGNSPLHF. This chain connects TRBV9 to TRBJ1-6, with D tentatively TRBD1 (6 bases). The CDR3 extends over 15 amino acids. Trimming left V 2 bases short and J 7 bases short, with 13 bases between. CDR1 SGDLS and CDR2 YYNGEE come from the germline V gene. The full variable domain, with the rest looked up from reference TRBV9 and TRBJ1-6, is DSGVTQTPKHLITATGQRVTLRCSPRSGDLSVYWYQQSLDQGLQFLIQYYNGEERAKGNILERFSAQQFPDLHSELNLSSLELGDSALYFCASSVSGEGNSPLHFGNGTRLTVT.

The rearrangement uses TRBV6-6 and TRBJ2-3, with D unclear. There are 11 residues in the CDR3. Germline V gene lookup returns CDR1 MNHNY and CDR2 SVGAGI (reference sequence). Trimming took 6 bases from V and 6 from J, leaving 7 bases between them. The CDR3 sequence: CASRGLDTQYF. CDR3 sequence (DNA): TGTGCCAGCAGAGGGCTTGATACGCAGTATTTT.

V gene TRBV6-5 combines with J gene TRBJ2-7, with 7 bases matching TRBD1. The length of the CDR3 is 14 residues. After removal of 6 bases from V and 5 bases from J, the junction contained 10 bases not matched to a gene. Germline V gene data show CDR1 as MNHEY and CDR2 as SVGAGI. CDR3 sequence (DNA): TGTGCCAGCAGAACTAAGACAGGGTTCGACGAGCAGTACTTC. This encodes CASRTKTGFDEQYF.

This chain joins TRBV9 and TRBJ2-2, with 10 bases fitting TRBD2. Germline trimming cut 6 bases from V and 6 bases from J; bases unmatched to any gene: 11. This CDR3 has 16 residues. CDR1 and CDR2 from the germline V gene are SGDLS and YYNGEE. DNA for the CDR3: TGTGCCAGCACCCACGGGCTAGCGGGGGACTCCGGGGAGCTGTTTTTT. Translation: CASTHGLAGDSGELFF.

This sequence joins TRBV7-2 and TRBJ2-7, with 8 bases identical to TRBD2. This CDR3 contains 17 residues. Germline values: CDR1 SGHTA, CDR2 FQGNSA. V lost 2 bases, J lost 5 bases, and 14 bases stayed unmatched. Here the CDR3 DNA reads TGTGCCAGCAGCTTAACAATTGGCGGGAGGTCCCTCGACGAGCAGTACTTC. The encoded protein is CASSLTIGGRSLDEQYF.

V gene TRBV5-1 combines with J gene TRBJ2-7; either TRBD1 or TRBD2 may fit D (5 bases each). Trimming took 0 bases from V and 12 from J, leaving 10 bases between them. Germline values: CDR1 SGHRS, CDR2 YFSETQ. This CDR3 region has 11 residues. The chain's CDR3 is CASSLERDLYF. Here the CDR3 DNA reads TGCGCCAGCAGCTTGGAACGGGACCTGTACTTC.

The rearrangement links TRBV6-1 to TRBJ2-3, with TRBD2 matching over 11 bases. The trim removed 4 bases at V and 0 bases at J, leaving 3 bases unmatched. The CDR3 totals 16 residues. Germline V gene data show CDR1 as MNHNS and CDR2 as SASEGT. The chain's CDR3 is CASSALAGGSTDTQYF. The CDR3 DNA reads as TGTGCCAGCAGTGCTCTAGCGGGGGGAAGCACAGATACGCAGTATTTT.

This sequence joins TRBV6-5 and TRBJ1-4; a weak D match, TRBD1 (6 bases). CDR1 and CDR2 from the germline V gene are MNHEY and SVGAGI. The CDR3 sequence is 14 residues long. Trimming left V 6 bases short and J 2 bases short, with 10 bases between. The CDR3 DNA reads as TGTGCCAGCAGGCGAACAGGGACTAATGAAAAACTGTTTTTT. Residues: CASRRTGTNEKLFF.

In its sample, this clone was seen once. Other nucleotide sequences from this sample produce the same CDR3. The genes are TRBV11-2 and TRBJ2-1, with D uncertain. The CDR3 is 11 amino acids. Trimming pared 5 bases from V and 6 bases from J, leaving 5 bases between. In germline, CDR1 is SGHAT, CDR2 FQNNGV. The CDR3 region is CASSPGNEQFF. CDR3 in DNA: TGTGCCAGCAGCCCTGGCAATGAGCAGTTCTTC.

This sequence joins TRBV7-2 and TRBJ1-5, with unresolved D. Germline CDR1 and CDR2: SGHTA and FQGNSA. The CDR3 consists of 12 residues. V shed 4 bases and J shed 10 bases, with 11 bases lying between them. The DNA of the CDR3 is TGTGCCAGCAGCTCGATGGCCGGACCCCAGCATTTT. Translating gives CASSSMAGPQHF.

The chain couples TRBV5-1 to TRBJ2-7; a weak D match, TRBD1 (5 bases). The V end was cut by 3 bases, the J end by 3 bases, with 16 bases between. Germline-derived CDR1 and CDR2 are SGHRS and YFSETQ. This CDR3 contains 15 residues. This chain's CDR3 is CASSWGPAGNYEQYF. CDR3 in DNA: TGCGCCAGCAGCTGGGGCCCTGCAGGGAACTACGAGCAGTACTTC.

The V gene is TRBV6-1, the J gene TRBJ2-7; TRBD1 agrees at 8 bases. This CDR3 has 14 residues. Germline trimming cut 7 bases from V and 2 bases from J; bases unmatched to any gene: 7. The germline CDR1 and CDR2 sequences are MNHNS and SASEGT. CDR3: CASIPATGAYEQYF. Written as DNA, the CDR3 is TGTGCCAGCATCCCCGCGACAGGGGCCTACGAGCAGTACTTC.

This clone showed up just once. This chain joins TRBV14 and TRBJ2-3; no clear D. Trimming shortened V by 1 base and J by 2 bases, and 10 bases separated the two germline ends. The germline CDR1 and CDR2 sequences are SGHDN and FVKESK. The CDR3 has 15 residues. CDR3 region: CASSQVSWYTDTQYF. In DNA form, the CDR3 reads TGTGCCAGCAGCCAAGTATCGTGGTACACAGATACGCAGTATTTT.